These T cell receptor beta chains were read from a single sample in a study of T cell clones after liver transplantation. Here immunoSEQ multiplex PCR was the method, and the copy in TCRdb shows in-frame clones only, minus some. The sample carries over 50,000 clones, around 84% recorded once. The sequencing used CD4+ T cells from blood, collected before liver transplant. All receptors derive from a human donor who received a liver transplant. Each CDR3 is given with its conserved first and last residue. D genes are given only for firm matches. The size field is filled for only some rows; it gives once, few, many or a size class.

.,TRBJ2-7,TRBV14,.,TGTGCCAGCAGCCAAGGCTACGAGCAGTACTTC,CASSQGYEQYF
TRBD1,TRBJ2-2,TRBV11-2,.,TGTGCCAGCAGACGCAGGACAGGGGGGTACGAGGCGAACACCGGGGAGCTGTTTTTT,CASRRRTGGYEANTGELFF
.,TRBJ1-4,TRBV7-9,.,TGTGCCAGCAGCGCCACATCCACGACCAGGTCAACTAATGAAAAACTGTTTTTT,CASSATSTTRSTNEKLFF
.,TRBJ1-2,TRBV10-3,.,TGTGCCATCAGTGAGTCTGGCGGGGGGGGCGATGGCTACACCTTC,CAISESGGGGDGYTF
TRBD2,TRBJ2-3,TRBV7-2,once,TGTGCCAGCAGCTTAGGGCTAGCGGGGGGGCTTACAGATACGCAGTATTTT,CASSLGLAGGLTDTQYF
TRBD1,TRBJ1-3,TRBV5-1,.,TGCGCCAGCAGCCTCAAAACAGGGGACTCTGGAAACACCATATATTTT,CASSLKTGDSGNTIYF
TRBD1,TRBJ2-3,TRBV5-1,few,TGCGCCAGCAGCTTGGAAGTGAGACCGGGACAGCCTAGCACAGATACGCAGTATTTT,CASSLEVRPGQPSTDTQYF
.,TRBJ1-2,TRBV2,.,TGTGCCAGCAGTGGACAGGTAGCTAACTATGGCTACACCTTC,CASSGQVANYGYTF
.,TRBJ1-2,TRBV28,.,TGTGCCAGCAGTTTGGGTTGGGGGAGTGGGCCGAAGGGCTACACCTTC,CASSLGWGSGPKGYTF
.,TRBJ2-2,TRBV7-2,.,TGTGCCAGCAGCCCCTCTACCCGTGGGGCCGGGGAGCTGTTTTTT,CASSPSTRGAGELFF
.,TRBJ2-7,TRBV19,.,TGTGCCAGTAGTAAGGTCTCGGGGCGAGAGCAGTACTTC,CASSKVSGREQYF
.,TRBJ2-7,TRBV6-6,.,TGTGCCAGCAGTTCGCTGACTAGTGGGTACGAGCAGTACTTC,CASSSLTSGYEQYF
TRBD1,TRBJ2-3,TRBV7-2,once,TGTGCCAGCAGCGCGGGACAGGGACCAGATACGCAGTATTTT,CASSAGQGPDTQYF
.,TRBJ1-4,TRBV2,.,TGTGCCAGCACCGCTCAGGGGCAGAAAATTGAAAAACTGTTTTTT,CASTAQGQKIEKLFF
TRBD2,TRBJ2-5,TRBV4-3,.,TGCGCCAGCAGCCAAACCGGGACTAGCGGGGGGGCCCGAGAGACCCAGTACTTC,CASSQTGTSGGARETQYF
.,TRBJ2-7,TRBV5-1,.,TGCGCCAGCAGCAGGGGATCCGGGGGCTACGAGCAGTACTTC,CASSRGSGGYEQYF
.,TRBJ2-5,TRBV6-5,.,TGTGCCAGCAGACGGACAGTCCAAGAGACCCAGTACTTC,CASRRTVQETQYF
TRBD2,TRBJ2-5,TRBV18,.,TGTGCCAGCTCACGCGCTAGCGGGGGGCCCCAAGAGACCCAGTACTTC,CASSRASGGPQETQYF
TRBD2,TRBJ2-1,TRBV4-1,.,TGCGCCAGCAGCCAAGCCATCCAGCGGGGGTCAAACAATGAGCAGTTCTTC,CASSQAIQRGSNNEQFF
.,TRBJ2-5,TRBV5-1,.,TGCGCCAGCAGCTTGGTACAGGGTAGAGAGACCCAGTACTTC,CASSLVQGRETQYF
TRBD1,TRBJ1-2,TRBV30,few,TGTGCCTGGAATCTGGGACAGTATGGCTACACCTTC,CAWNLGQYGYTF
.,TRBJ1-2,TRBV27,.,TGTGCCAGCAGTTCGGGGGGGAGAGGCTACACCTTC,CASSSGGRGYTF
.,TRBJ1-2,TRBV30,.,TGTGCCTGGAGTGTAACCGGGGAGGGTGGCTACACCTTC,CAWSVTGEGGYTF
TRBD2,TRBJ2-1,TRBV28,.,TGTGCCAGCATCCCTCAATTACCGGGACTATCCTACAATGAGCAGTTCTTC,CASIPQLPGLSYNEQFF
.,TRBJ1-2,TRBV13,few,TGTGCCAGCAGCAGTACAGGGCCAGTGGACTATGGCTACACCTTC,CASSSTGPVDYGYTF
.,TRBJ2-7,TRBV21-1,.,TGTGCCAGCAGCACCCATGACAGGCCCTACTTAACTTACGAGCAGTACTTC,CASSTHDRPYLTYEQYF
TRBD2,TRBJ2-1,TRBV7-3,.,TGTGCCAGCAGCTTGCGGGGGGGCTCCTACAATGAGCAGTTCTTC,CASSLRGGSYNEQFF
TRBD1,TRBJ2-1,TRBV27,.,TGTGCCAGCAGTTCATACAGGGGGATTAACGAGCAGTTCTTC,CASSSYRGINEQFF
.,TRBJ2-2,TRBV30,.,TGTGCCTGGAGTGTACGAGTTAACACCGGGGAGCTGTTTTTT,CAWSVRVNTGELFF
.,TRBJ1-4,TRBV6-1,.,TGTGCCAGCAGTACAGGGTGGGAAAAACTGTTTTTT,CASSTGWEKLFF
TRBD2,TRBJ2-3,TRBV20-1,few,TGCAGCGGGGGGAAAGATACGCAGTATTTT,CSGGKDTQYF
.,TRBJ2-7,TRBV5-6,medium-sized,TGTGCCAGCAGCGCTAGATGGGTAAGCGAGCAGTACTTC,CASSARWVSEQYF
.,TRBJ2-7,TRBV5-6,.,TGTGCCAGCAGCTCCGACATTGGGAGGGAGCAGTACTTC,CASSSDIGREQYF
.,TRBJ2-5,TRBV19,.,TGTGCCAGTAGTTATAGGGTTGGTTCAGGAGAGACCCAGTACTTC,CASSYRVGSGETQYF
TRBD2,TRBJ2-1,TRBV19,.,TGTGCCAGTAGTCCGCGGACTAGCGGGGGCCTCCCTGCAGAGCAGTTCTTC,CASSPRTSGGLPAEQFF
TRBD1,TRBJ2-7,TRBV5-1,.,TGCGCCAGCAGCTTGGGGGACAGGGCCTCCTACGAGCAGTACTTC,CASSLGDRASYEQYF
.,TRBJ1-4,TRBV5-1,.,TGCGCCAGCTCACCGGGTTCGTCGAGGGAAAAACTGTTTTTT,CASSPGSSREKLFF
.,TRBJ2-2,TRBV6-1,.,TGTGCCAGCAGTGAAGGAGAAAGGGTCGGGGAGCTGTTTTTT,CASSEGERVGELFF
.,TRBJ2-1,TRBV29-1,.,TGCAGCGTTGAATGGGGTAATGAGCAGTTCTTC,CSVEWGNEQFF
.,TRBJ2-1,TRBV18,.,TGTGCCAGCTCACCACCTAGCTATAATAGGGAGGCCTACAATGAGCAGTTCTTC,CASSPPSYNREAYNEQFF
TRBD1,TRBJ1-1,TRBV5-1,.,TGCGCCAGCAGCCGGGACAGCATGAACACTGAAGCTTTCTTT,CASSRDSMNTEAFF
.,TRBJ1-1,TRBV19,.,TGTGCCAGTAGTATTGCGGCCACAGGGAACACTGAAGCTTTCTTT,CASSIAATGNTEAFF
.,TRBJ2-7,TRBV7-8,.,TGTGCCAGCAGCTTAGCGAGGAACAGGGGGGGCCGAGAGCAGTACTTC,CASSLARNRGGREQYF
TRBD1,TRBJ1-1,TRBV6-6,.,TGTGCCAGCAGCCCGCCGGGACAGGGGACTGAAGCTTTCTTT,CASSPPGQGTEAFF
.,TRBJ1-6,TRBV19,.,TGTGCCAGTAGTATGAACAGCAGATATTCACCCCTCCACTTT,CASSMNSRYSPLHF
TRBD1,TRBJ1-2,TRBV28,once,TGTGCCAGCAGCCTCTTCCAGGGGGGGAATGGCTACACCTTC,CASSLFQGGNGYTF
.,TRBJ2-7,TRBV5-6,few,TGTGCCAGCAGCTTTGGTCACGTAAGCTCCTACGAGCAGTACTTC,CASSFGHVSSYEQYF
.,TRBJ1-2,TRBV18,.,TGTGCCAGCTCACCCTCCATCAACTATGGCTACACCTTC,CASSPSINYGYTF
TRBD1,TRBJ1-6,TRBV18,.,TGTGCCACAGGACAGGGTGATAATTCACCCCTCCACTTT,CATGQGDNSPLHF
.,TRBJ1-2,TRBV27,.,TGTGCCAGCAGTTTAAACGCGGGCACGGGCGGCTACACCTTC,CASSLNAGTGGYTF